This T cell receptor (beta chain) was obtained from a study of vaccination and CD4 T cells after COVID-19 (dated by TCRdb to the early 2020s). For the wider study: The convalescent cohort included six males and four females, with two Hispanic individuals, seven Caucasians, two Asians and one multiracial person. Each participant got two doses of either the Pfizer-BioNTech BNT162b2 vaccine (n=8) or the Moderna mRNA-1273 vaccine (n=2). Post-COVID blood samples from convalescent patients were collected a median of roughly 100 days after diagnosis, with a range of roughly 35 to 161 days. Post-vaccine blood samples were collected a median of approximately 68 days after the second vaccine dose, ranging from roughly 12 to 250 days. The cultures were stimulated with overlapping spike peptide pools from SARS-CoV-2 and from the common cold coronaviruses HCoV-NL63, HCoV-OC43 and HCoV-229E. As controls, cultures received a CEFX viral epitope pool (the positive control), an HIV-1 Nef peptide pool (the negative control), or no peptide at all. The spike-specific CD4+ TCR repertoire was compared before and after mRNA vaccination in approximately ten COVID-19 convalescent patients and a handful of infection-naive healthy vaccine recipients.

Library preparation used PCR. TCR sequencing of DNA from cultured CD4+ T cells used the Oncomine TCR Beta short-read assay at the Johns Hopkins FTIC core. The QIAamp micro DNA kit was used to extract genomic DNA from the cultured CD4+ T cells. Oncomine TCR Beta libraries made from cultured CD4+ T cells were pooled using unique dual indexes and sequenced on an Illumina iSeq 100. The authors processed their data as follows. Non-productive sequences were filtered out, and CDR3s that did not start with C, did not end with F or W, or were shorter than 7 amino acids were discarded. The MANAFEST web application was used to identify antigen-specific clonotypes by comparing peptide-stimulated wells against reference wells and other culture wells. To be called positive, a clone needed an FDR below 0.05, an odds ratio above 5, and a productive frequency above 0.1% in at least two of three replicate wells. Clonotypes that were significantly expanded in both SARS-CoV-2 spike wells and at least one common cold coronavirus spike condition were defined as cross-reactive. CDR3 homology was assessed with Levenshtein distances (stringdist) and unrooted phylogenetic trees (ape) in R version 3.6.1. The public reads were reprocessed in TCRdb via fastp at Q25 and MiXCR, keeping in-frame beta chains. Under each unique CDR3 protein, matching rows form one entry showing the most common genes and DNA. In this record, the V and J calls reflect TCRdb's handling and not the investigators' own analysis. The sample profile shows some 23,000 distinct CDR3 sequences; roughly 67% of them were found once. The top ten hold 15% to 20% of the sample.

V and J are trimmed by 4 bases and 13 bases, and the gene matches miss 8 bases of the junction. Spanning cysteine to phenylalanine, the CDR3 consists of 13 amino acids. Only CDR3 DNA remains: 39 bases, in frame from the first base. According to the germline V gene, CDR1 reads SGHRS and CDR2 reads YFSETQ. On the study overall, not on this receptor specifically: Although the median number of SARS-CoV-2-reactive clonotypes went up from 20 to 25 after infection to some 40 after vaccination, the increase was not significant. The study included relatively few convalescent patients and did not analyze early timepoints after natural infection. In convalescent patients, nearly all vaccine-specific clones (304 of 307) were found to be mono-reactive for SARS-CoV-2 spike rather than cross-reactive with common cold coronaviruses. In convalescent patients, a median around 83% of post-vaccine SARS-CoV-2-reactive clones were detected only after vaccination, and vaccine-specific priming was suggested by this finding.

A word on this clonotype: Its antigen remains unidentified. The record has no base qualities; no much larger clone is one base away.

The treatment or condition label of this sample denotes: roughly 11-day PBMC culture with coronavirus spike peptide pools or control peptides (ViraFEST assay). The ViraFEST assay was used in the study, in which antigen-specific T cells were expanded with peptide pools and expanded clonotypes were subsequently identified by TCR sequencing. Negative nucleocapsid antibody tests taken both before and after vaccination confirmed that the healthy vaccine recipients had no prior SARS-CoV-2 infection. Approximately 1.8 million PBMCs per well were cultured in IMDM with 5% human AB serum and 8.5 to 10 IU/ml IL-2, plus 10 ug/ml peptide pools. On days 3 and 7, half of the culture medium was replaced with fresh IL-2-containing medium. CD4+ T cells were isolated after roughly nine days of culture through negative selection using the EasySep CD4+ T cell isolation kit. PBMCs were separated from whole blood using Ficoll-Paque Plus gradient centrifugation and then either used fresh or cryopreserved at -140C. Each culture condition was generally run in triplicate wells.

The chain uses TRBV5-1 and TRBJ1-6, with TRBD1 matching 7 junction bases. Here the sequenced sample was CD4+ T cells from blood, cultured in vitro, taken after SARS-CoV-2 vaccination. This receptor was obtained from a human donor who received a COVID-19 vaccine. This receptor carries the CDR3 CASSHDRAGPLHF. The nucleotide sequence is TGCGCCAGCAGCCACGACAGGGCCGGTCCCCTCCACTTT. Outside the CDR3, residues come from the reference TRBV5-1 and TRBJ1-6 proteins, so the full variable domain is: KAGVTQTPRYLIKTRGQQVTLSCSPISGHRSVSWYQQTPGQGLQFLFEYFSETQRNKGNFPGRFSGRQFSNSRSEMNVSTLELGDSALYLCASSHDRAGPLHFGNGTRLTVT.